Listed below are T cell receptor beta chains from one sample, sequenced in a study of cytomegalovirus exposure and HLA in healthy donors. The table came from immunoSEQ multiplex PCR; TCRdb's copy has only in-frame clones and leaves some out. The data contain 18,000 or so clones, 75% of them singletons. Specimen: PBMCs. The receptors derive from a man between 18 and 29 years old in good health and CMV-seronegative. Each CDR3 is given with its conserved first and last residue. Fields, in order: V gene, D gene, J gene, clone size, CDR3 protein, CDR3 DNA. The D gene is left open where the match is weak. The size entry is marked missing in some rows and otherwise reads once, few, many or a size class.

V: TRBV10-3
D: .
J: TRBJ1-1
size: few
CDR3: CAIKAGTPNTEAFF
DNA: TGTGCCATAAAAGCCGGGACACCTAACACTGAAGCTTTCTTT

V: TRBV9
D: TRBD1
J: TRBJ1-1
size: few
CDR3: CASSKTGDTEAFF
DNA: TGTGCCAGCAGCAAGACAGGGGACACTGAAGCTTTCTTT

V: TRBV30
D: .
J: TRBJ1-6
size: .
CDR3: CAWTSGTVSGSPLHF
DNA: TGTGCCTGGACTTCTGGGACGGTTAGCGGTTCACCCCTCCACTTT

V: TRBV30
D: .
J: TRBJ1-4
size: .
CDR3: CAWSAVEGTNEKLFF
DNA: TGTGCCTGGAGTGCCGTCGAGGGTACCAATGAAAAACTGTTTTTT

V: TRBV29-1
D: .
J: TRBJ1-3
size: .
CDR3: CSVKSIADSGNTIYF
DNA: TGCAGCGTTAAATCTATAGCGGACTCTGGAAACACCATATATTTT

V: TRBV10-3
D: TRBD1
J: TRBJ2-7
size: .
CDR3: CAISRRQGSYEQYF
DNA: TGTGCCATCAGTAGGCGACAGGGATCCTACGAGCAGTACTTC

V: TRBV30
D: TRBD2
J: TRBJ2-1
size: .
CDR3: CAGGGNEQFF
DNA: TGTGCGGGCGGGGGAAATGAGCAGTTCTTC

V: TRBV29-1
D: TRBD2
J: TRBJ2-1
size: .
CDR3: CSVVGLAAYNEQFF
DNA: TGCAGCGTTGTGGGACTAGCGGCCTACAATGAGCAGTTCTTC

V: TRBV30
D: .
J: TRBJ2-2
size: .
CDR3: CAVGLVTGELFF
DNA: TGTGCCGTCGGACTCGTGACCGGGGAGCTGTTTTTT

V: TRBV7-6
D: TRBD1
J: TRBJ1-2
size: .
CDR3: CASSRGTAPNYGYTF
DNA: TGTGCCAGCAGCCGAGGGACAGCGCCGAACTATGGCTACACCTTC

V: TRBV6-1
D: .
J: TRBJ1-1
size: .
CDR3: CASSVNRYTEAFF
DNA: TGTGCCAGCAGTGTCAACAGATACACTGAAGCTTTCTTT

V: TRBV6-5
D: TRBD1
J: TRBJ1-2
size: .
CDR3: CASSSSTGLYGYTF
DNA: TGTGCCAGCAGTTCCTCGACAGGGCTCTATGGCTACACCTTC

V: TRBV4-3
D: TRBD1
J: TRBJ2-1
size: few
CDR3: CASSQDLTGLSYNEQFF
DNA: TGCGCCAGCAGCCAAGACTTGACAGGGCTCTCCTACAATGAGCAGTTCTTC

V: TRBV7-9
D: TRBD2
J: TRBJ2-7
size: .
CDR3: CASSLATSGGSYEQYF
DNA: TGTGCCAGCAGCTTAGCCACTAGCGGGGGCTCCTACGAGCAGTACTTC

V: TRBV30
D: .
J: TRBJ2-7
size: .
CDR3: CAYGGQSSYEQYF
DNA: TGTGCCTACGGGGGGCAAAGCTCCTACGAGCAGTACTTC

V: TRBV5-6
D: TRBD1
J: TRBJ2-3
size: .
CDR3: CASSRTGGGWASHTDTQYF
DNA: TGTGCCAGCAGCCGGACAGGGGGCGGTTGGGCTAGCCACACAGATACGCAGTATTTT

V: TRBV6-5
D: .
J: TRBJ1-2
size: .
CDR3: CASSSAFGGSGYTF
DNA: TGTGCCAGCAGTTCAGCGTTCGGTGGGAGTGGCTACACCTTC

V: TRBV4-3
D: .
J: TRBJ2-7
size: .
CDR3: CASSQFDPLRAVTEPNEQYF
DNA: TGCGCCAGCAGCCAATTCGACCCCCTACGTGCCGTGACAGAGCCTAACGAGCAGTACTTC

V: TRBV5-1
D: .
J: TRBJ2-3
size: few
CDR3: CASSLGQTTSTDTQYF
DNA: TGCGCCAGCAGCCTAGGACAGACAACTAGCACAGATACGCAGTATTTT

V: TRBV7-8
D: .
J: TRBJ1-1
size: .
CDR3: CASSLFTRGNTEAFF
DNA: TGTGCCAGCAGCTTATTTACTCGGGGGAACACTGAAGCTTTCTTT

V: TRBV7-2
D: TRBD1
J: TRBJ1-2
size: once
CDR3: CASSPGQVYGYTF
DNA: TGTGCCAGCAGCCCCGGACAGGTCTATGGCTACACCTTC

V: TRBV30
D: TRBD1
J: TRBJ1-2
size: .
CDR3: CAWSQPGQGVIDGYTF
DNA: TGTGCCTGGAGTCAGCCGGGGCAGGGGGTGATAGATGGCTACACCTTC

V: TRBV6-5
D: .
J: TRBJ1-1
size: few
CDR3: CASRLHKNTEAFF
DNA: TGTGCCAGCAGATTACACAAGAACACTGAAGCTTTCTTT

V: TRBV7-8
D: TRBD1
J: TRBJ1-1
size: .
CDR3: CASSFRDRATEAFF
DNA: TGTGCCAGCAGCTTTCGGGACAGGGCAACTGAAGCTTTCTTT

V: TRBV6-5
D: TRBD1
J: TRBJ2-7
size: .
CDR3: CASSYSGQAYYEQYF
DNA: TGTGCCAGCAGTTACTCGGGACAGGCCTACTACGAGCAGTACTTC